This T cell receptor beta chain was recovered during a study of OX40 agonist ivuxolimab in advanced cancers. Study-wide background: The study treated patients with ivuxolimab, an agonistic anti-OX40 (CD134) antibody.

This table comes from immunoSEQ multiplex PCR, and its TCRdb copy is limited to in-frame clones, with some not included. The sample has 75,000 to 100,000 clones; 80% to 90% are singletons. In germline, CDR1 is MDHEN, CDR2 SYDVKM. Unmatched junction bases numbered 7, after V lost 8 bases and J lost 8 bases. This CDR3 has 13 residues. This clonotype originated in an adult with an advanced solid tumor such as melanoma, head and neck, liver or kidney cancer. The material was CD4+ or CD8+ T cells sorted from blood, obtained in a trial of the OX40 agonist ivuxolimab. The rearrangement uses TRBV28 and TRBJ2-1; 9 bases align to TRBD1. Here the CDR3 reads CASGTGSNDEQFF. The CDR3 DNA reads TGTGCCAGCGGGACAGGGTCGAACGATGAGCAGTTCTTC.